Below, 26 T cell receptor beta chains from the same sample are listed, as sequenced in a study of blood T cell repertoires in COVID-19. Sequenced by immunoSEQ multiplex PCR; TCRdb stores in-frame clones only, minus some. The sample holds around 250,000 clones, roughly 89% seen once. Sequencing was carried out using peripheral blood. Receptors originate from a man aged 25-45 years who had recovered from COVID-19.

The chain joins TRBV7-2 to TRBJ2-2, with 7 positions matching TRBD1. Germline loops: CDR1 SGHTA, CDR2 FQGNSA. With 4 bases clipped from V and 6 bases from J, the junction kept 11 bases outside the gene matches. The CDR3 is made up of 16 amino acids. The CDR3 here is CASSWDSPMGAGELFF. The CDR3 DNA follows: TGTGCCAGCAGCTGGGACAGCCCGATGGGGGCCGGGGAGCTGTTTTTT. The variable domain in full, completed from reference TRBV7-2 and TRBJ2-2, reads GAGVSQSPSNKVTEKGKDVELRCDPISGHTALYWYRQSLGQGLEFLIYFQGNSAPDKSGLPSDRFSAERTGGSVSTLTIQRTQQEDSAVYLCASSWDSPMGAGELFFGEGSRLTVL.

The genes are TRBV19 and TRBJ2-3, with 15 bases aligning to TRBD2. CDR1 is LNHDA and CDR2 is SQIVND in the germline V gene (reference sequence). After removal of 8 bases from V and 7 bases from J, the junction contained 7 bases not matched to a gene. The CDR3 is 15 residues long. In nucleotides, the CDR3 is TGTGCCAGTTTAGGACTAGCGGGGGGGCAACATACGCAGTATTTT. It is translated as CASLGLAGGQHTQYF.

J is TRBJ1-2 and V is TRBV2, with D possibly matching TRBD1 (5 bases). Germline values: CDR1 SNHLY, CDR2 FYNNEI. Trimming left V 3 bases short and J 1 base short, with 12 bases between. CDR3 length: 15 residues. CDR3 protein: CASSEYRQHNYGYTF. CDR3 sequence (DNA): TGTGCCAGCAGTGAGTACCGACAGCATAACTATGGCTACACCTTC.

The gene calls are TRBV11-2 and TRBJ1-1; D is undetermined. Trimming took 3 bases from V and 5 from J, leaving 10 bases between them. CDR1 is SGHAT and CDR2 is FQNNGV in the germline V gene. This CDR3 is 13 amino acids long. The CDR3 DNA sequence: TGTGCCAGCAGCTTTGATGGGAGGACTGAAGCTTTCTTT. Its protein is CASSFDGRTEAFF.

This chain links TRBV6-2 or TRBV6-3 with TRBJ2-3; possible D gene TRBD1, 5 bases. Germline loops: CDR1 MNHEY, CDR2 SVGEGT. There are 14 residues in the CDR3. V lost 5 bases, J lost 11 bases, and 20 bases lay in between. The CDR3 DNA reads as TGTGCCAGCAGTCAGGGTCCTTCTTTTATTCAGCAGTATTTT. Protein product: CASSQGPSFIQQYF.

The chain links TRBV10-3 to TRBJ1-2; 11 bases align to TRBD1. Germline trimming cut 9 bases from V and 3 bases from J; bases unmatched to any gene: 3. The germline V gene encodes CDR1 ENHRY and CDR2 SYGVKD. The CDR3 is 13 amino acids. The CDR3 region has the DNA TGTGCCATGGGGACAGGGGGGGACTATGGCTACACCTTC. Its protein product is CAMGTGGDYGYTF.

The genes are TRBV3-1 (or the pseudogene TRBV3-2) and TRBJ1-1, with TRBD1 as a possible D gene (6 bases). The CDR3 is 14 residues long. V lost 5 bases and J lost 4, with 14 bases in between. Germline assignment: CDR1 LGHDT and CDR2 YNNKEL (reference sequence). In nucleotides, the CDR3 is TGTGCCAGCAGCACAAATGTAGGGGGCACTGAAGCTTTCTTT. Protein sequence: CASSTNVGGTEAFF.

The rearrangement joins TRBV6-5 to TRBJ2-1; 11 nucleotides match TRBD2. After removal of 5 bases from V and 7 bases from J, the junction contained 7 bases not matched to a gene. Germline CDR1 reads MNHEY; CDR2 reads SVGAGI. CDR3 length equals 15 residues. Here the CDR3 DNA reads TGTGCCAGCAGTCTCCTTAGCGGGGGGGTGAATGAGCAGTTCTTC. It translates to CASSLLSGGVNEQFF.

The CDR3 DNA sequence: TGTGCCATCAGTGAGTCGCTGACTTTTGAGGAGCTGTTTTTT. As protein: CAISESLTFEELFF. The V and J genes are TRBV10-3 and TRBJ2-2; D call uncertain. The CDR3 runs to 14 residues. Trimming left V 0 bases short and J 10 bases short, with 12 bases between. Germline V gene lookup returns CDR1 ENHRY and CDR2 SYGVKD.

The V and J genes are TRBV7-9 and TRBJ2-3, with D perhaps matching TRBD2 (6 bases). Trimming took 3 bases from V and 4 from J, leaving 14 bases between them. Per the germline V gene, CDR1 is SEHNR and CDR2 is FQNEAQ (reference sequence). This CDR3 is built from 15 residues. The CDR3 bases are TGTGCCAGCAGCTTCCGGCTCTGGGGGGCAGATACGCAGTATTTT. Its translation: CASSFRLWGADTQYF.

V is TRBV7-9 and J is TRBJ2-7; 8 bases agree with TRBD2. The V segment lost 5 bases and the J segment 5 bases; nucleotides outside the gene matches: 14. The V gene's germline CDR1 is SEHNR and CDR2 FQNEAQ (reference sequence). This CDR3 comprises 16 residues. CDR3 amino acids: CASSLPGGRKFNEQYF. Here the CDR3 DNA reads TGTGCCAGCAGCCTCCCGGGAGGGCGGAAATTCAACGAGCAGTACTTC. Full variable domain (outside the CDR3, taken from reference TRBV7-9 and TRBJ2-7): DTGVSQNPRHKITKRGQNVTFRCDPISEHNRLYWYRQTLGQGPEFLTYFQNEAQLEKSRLLSDRFSAERPKGSFSTLEIQRTEQGDSAMYLCASSLPGGRKFNEQYFGPGTRLTVT.

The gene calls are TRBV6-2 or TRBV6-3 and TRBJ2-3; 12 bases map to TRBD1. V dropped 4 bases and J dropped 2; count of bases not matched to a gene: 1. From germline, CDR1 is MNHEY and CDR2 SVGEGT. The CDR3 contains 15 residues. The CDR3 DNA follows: TGTGCCAGCAGTTTGGGACAGGGGGCCACAGATACGCAGTATTTT. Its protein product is CASSLGQGATDTQYF.

CDR3 sequence (DNA): TGTGCCAGCAGCCCCCCTACTGGGAGTAGCCCCTATGGCTACACCTTC. Its protein product is CASSPPTGSSPYGYTF. The chain carries TRBV3-1 (or the pseudogene TRBV3-2) and TRBJ1-2; D call uncertain. Trimming took 4 bases from V and 4 from J, leaving 19 bases between them. Germline assignment: CDR1 LGHDT and CDR2 YNNKEL (reference sequence). The CDR3 contains 16 residues.

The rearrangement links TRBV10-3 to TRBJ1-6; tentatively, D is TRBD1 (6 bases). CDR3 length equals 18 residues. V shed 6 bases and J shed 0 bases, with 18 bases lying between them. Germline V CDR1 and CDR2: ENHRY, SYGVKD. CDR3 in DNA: TGTGCCATCAGGGGGACACTAAAAGAAAGCTCCTATAATTCACCCCTCCACTTT. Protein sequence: CAIRGTLKESSYNSPLHF.

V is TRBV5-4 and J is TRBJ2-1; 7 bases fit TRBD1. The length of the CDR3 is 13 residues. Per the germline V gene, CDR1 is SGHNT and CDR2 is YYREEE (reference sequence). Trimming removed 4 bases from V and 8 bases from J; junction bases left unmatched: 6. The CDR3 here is CASSPTGTDEQFF. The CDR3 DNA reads TGTGCCAGCAGCCCGACAGGGACCGATGAGCAGTTCTTC.

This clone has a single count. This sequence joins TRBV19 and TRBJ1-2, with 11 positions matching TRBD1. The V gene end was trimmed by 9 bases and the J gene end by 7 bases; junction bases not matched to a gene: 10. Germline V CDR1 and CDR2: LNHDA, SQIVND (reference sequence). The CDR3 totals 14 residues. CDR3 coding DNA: TGTGCCAGCGCCCTGGGACAGGGGGTTAGTGGCTACACCTTC. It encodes CASALGQGVSGYTF.

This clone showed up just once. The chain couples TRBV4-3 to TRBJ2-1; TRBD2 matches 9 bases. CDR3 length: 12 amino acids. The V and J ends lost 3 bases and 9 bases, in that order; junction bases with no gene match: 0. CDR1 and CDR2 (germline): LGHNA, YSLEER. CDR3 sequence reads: CASSQREGEQFF. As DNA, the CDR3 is TGCGCCAGCAGCCAGCGGGAGGGTGAGCAGTTCTTC.

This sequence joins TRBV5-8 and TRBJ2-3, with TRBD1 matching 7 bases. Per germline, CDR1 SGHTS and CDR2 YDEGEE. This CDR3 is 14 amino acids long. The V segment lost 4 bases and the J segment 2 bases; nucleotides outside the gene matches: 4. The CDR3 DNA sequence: TGTGCCAGCAGCCTGGGACAGCACACAGATACGCAGTATTTT. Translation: CASSLGQHTDTQYF.

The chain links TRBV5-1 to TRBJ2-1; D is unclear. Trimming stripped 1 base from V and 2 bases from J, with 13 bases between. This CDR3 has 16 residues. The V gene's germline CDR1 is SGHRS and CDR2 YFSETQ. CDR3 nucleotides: TGCGCCAGCAGCTTGCGGCAGGCATACCCCTACAATGAGCAGTTCTTC. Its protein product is CASSLRQAYPYNEQFF. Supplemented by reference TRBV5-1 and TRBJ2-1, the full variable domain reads KAGVTQTPRYLIKTRGQQVTLSCSPISGHRSVSWYQQTPGQGLQFLFEYFSETQRNKGNFPGRFSGRQFSNSRSEMNVSTLELGDSALYLCASSLRQAYPYNEQFFGPGTRLTVL.

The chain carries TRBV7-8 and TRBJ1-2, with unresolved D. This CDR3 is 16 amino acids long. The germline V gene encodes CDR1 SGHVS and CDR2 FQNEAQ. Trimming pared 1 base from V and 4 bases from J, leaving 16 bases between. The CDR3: CASSLVGGDAIYGYTF. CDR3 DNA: TGTGCCAGCAGCTTAGTGGGAGGAGACGCGATCTATGGCTACACCTTC.

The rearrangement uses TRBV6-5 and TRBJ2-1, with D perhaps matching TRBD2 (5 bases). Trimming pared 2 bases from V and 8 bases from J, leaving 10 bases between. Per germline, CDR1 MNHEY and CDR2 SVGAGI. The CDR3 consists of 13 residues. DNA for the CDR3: TGTGCCAGCAGTTACAGAGGGATCGATGAGCAGTTCTTC. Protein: CASSYRGIDEQFF.

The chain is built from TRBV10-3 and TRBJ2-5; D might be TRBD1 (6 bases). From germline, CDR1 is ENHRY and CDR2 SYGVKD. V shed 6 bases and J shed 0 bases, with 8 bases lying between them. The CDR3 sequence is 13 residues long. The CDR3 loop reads CAIRDSNQETQYF. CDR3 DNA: TGTGCCATCAGGGACAGTAACCAAGAGACCCAGTACTTC.

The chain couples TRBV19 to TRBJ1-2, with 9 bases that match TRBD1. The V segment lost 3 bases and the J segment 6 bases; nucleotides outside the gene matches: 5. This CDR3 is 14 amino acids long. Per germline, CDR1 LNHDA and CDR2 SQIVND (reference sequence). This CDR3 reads CASSMRDRAHGYTF. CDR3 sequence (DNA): TGTGCCAGTAGTATGAGGGACAGGGCCCATGGCTACACCTTC.

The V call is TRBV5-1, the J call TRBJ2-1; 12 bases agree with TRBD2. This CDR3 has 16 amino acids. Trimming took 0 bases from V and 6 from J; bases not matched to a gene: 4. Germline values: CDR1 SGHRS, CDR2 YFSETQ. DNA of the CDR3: TGCGCCAGCAGCTTGGCTACTAGCGGGGGGCCCAATGAGCAGTTCTTC. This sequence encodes CASSLATSGGPNEQFF.

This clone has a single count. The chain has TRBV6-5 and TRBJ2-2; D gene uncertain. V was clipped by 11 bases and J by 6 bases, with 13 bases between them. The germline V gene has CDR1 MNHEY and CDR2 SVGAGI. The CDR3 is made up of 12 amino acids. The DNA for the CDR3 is TGTGCCCCCCTGGTTGGCCCCGGGGAGCTGTTTTTT. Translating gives CAPLVGPGELFF.

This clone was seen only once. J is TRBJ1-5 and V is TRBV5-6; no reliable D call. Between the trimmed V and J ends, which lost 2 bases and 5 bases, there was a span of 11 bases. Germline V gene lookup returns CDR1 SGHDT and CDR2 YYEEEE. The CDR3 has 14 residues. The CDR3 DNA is TGTGCCAGCAGCTTCGGTCAGGTCTATCAGCCCCAGCATTTT. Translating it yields CASSFGQVYQPQHF. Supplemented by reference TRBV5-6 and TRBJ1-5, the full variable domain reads DAGVTQSPTHLIKTRGQQVTLRCSPKSGHDTVSWYQQALGQGPQFIFQYYEEEERQRGNFPDRFSGHQFPNYSSELNVNALLLGDSALYLCASSFGQVYQPQHFGDGTRLSIL.